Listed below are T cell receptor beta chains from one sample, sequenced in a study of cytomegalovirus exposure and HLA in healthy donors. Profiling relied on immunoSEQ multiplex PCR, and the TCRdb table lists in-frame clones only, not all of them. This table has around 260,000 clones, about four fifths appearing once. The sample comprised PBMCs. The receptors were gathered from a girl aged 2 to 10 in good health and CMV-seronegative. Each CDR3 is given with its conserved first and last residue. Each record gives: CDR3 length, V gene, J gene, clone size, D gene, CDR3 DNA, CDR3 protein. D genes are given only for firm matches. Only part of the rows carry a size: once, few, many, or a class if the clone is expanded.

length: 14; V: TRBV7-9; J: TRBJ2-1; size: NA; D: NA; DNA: TGTGCCAGCAGCTTAGTAGGGGATTGGAATGAGCAGTTCTTC; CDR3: CASSLVGDWNEQFF
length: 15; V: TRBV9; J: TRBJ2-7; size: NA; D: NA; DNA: TGTGCCAGCAGCGTAGAAGGAGCGAACACCTACGAGCAGTACTTC; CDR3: CASSVEGANTYEQYF
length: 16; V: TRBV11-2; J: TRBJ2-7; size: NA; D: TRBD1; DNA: TGTGCCAGCATCCCTTTAGAGACAGGGAACGAATACGAGCAGTACTTC; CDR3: CASIPLETGNEYEQYF
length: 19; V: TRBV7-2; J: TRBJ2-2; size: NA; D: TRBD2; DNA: TGTGCCAGCAGCTTGACCCCAACTAGCGTCTCGTATCGGACCGGGGAGCTGTTTTTT; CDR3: CASSLTPTSVSYRTGELFF
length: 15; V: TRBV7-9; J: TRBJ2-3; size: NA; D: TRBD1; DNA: TGTGCCAGCAGCTCAGGACAGGGAAGCACAGATACGCAGTATTTT; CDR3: CASSSGQGSTDTQYF
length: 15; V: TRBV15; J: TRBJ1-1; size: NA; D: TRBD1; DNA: TGTGCCACCAGCACCGGACAGGGGTACTTAACTGAAGCTTTCTTT; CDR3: CATSTGQGYLTEAFF
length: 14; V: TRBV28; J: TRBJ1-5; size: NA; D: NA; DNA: TGTGCCAGCAGTTCCGCAGGGGTAGATCAGCCCCAGCATTTT; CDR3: CASSSAGVDQPQHF
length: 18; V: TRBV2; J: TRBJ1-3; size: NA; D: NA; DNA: TGTGCCAGCAGTGAATCCAGGGAAGGTATATCGTGGGGAAACACCATATATTTT; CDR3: CASSESREGISWGNTIYF
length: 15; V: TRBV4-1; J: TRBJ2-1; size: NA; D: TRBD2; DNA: TGCGCCAGCAGCCTTACCAGCGGGAGGTTGGATGAGCAGTTCTTC; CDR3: CASSLTSGRLDEQFF
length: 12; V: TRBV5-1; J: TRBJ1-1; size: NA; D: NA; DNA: TGCGCCAGCAGCCCGGGGGGTACTGAAGCTTTCTTT; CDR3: CASSPGGTEAFF
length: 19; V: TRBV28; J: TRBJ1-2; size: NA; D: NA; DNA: TGTGCCAGCAGTTGCACCACTAGGGATCACAGGGAACCTAACTATGGCTACACCTTC; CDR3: CASSCTTRDHREPNYGYTF
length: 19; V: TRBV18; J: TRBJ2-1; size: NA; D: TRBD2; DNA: TGTGCCAGCTCACCACCTCGACTAGCGGGAGTAAGGAGGGACAATGAGCAGTTCTTC; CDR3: CASSPPRLAGVRRDNEQFF
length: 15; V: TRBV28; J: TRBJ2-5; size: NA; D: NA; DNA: TGTGCCAGCAGTCAAAAATCCAGGGTTGAGGAGACCCAGTACTTC; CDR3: CASSQKSRVEETQYF
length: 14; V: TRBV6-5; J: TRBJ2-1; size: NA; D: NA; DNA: TGTGCCAGCAGTTACGACTCCCCTGTAGGTGAGCAGTTCTTC; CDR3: CASSYDSPVGEQFF
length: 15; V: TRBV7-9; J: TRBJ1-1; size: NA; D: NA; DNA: TGTGCCAGCAGCTTTCCCCGGAGCCGGAGCGATGAAGCTTTCTTT; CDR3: CASSFPRSRSDEAFF
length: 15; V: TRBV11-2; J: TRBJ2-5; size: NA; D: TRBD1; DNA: TGTGCCAGCAGCTCGAGACAGGGCACCCAAGAGACCCAGTACTTC; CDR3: CASSSRQGTQETQYF
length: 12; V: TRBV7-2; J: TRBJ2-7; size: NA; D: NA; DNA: TGTGCCAGCAGCTTAAATAACTACGAGCAGTACTTC; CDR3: CASSLNNYEQYF
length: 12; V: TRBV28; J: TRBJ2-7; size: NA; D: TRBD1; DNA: TGTGCCACCGGGACAGGGCTCTACGAGCAGTACTTC; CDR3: CATGTGLYEQYF
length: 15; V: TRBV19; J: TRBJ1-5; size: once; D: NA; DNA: TGTGCCAGTATGACTTCTGGCGGAAGGAGACAGCCCCAGCATTTT; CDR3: CASMTSGGRRQPQHF
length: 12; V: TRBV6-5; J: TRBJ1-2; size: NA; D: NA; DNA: TGTGCCAGCAGTAGAGGGGGGGGTGGCTACACCTTC; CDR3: CASSRGGGGYTF
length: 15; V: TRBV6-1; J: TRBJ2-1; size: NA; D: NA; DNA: TGTGCCAGCAGTGAGGGTCGGAGAGTTTACAATGAGCAGTTCTTC; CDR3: CASSEGRRVYNEQFF
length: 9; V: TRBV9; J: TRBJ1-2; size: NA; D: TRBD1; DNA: TGTGCCAGCGGGACAGCACACACCTTC; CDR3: CASGTAHTF
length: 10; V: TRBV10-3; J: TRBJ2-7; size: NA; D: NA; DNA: TGTGCCACCCGCTCCTACGAGCAGTACTTC; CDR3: CATRSYEQYF
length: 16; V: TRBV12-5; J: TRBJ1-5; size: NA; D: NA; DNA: TGTGCTAGTGGTCCGGGAGGGGGGAGTAAGGAACAGCCCCAGCATTTT; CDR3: CASGPGGGSKEQPQHF
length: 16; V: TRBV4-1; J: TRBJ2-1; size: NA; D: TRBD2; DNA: TGCGCCAGCAGCCAAGGGGGCGGGAGCTCCTACAATGAGCAGTTCTTC; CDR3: CASSQGGGSSYNEQFF
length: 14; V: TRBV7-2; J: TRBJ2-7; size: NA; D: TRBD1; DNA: TGTGCCAGCAGTCCCGGACAGGGCGGGTACGAGCAGTACTTC; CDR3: CASSPGQGGYEQYF